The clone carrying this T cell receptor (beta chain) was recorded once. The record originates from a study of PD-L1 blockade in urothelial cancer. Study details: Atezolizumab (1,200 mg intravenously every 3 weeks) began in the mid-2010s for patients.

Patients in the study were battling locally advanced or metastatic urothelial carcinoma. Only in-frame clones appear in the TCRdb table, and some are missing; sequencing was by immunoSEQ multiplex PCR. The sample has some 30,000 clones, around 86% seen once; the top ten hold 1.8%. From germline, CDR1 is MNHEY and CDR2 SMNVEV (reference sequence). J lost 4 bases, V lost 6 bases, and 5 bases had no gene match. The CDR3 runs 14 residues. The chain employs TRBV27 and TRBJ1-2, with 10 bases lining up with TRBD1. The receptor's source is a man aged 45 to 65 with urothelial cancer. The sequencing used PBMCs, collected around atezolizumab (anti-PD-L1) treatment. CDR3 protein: CASSQRDRGYGYTF. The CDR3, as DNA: TGTGCCAGCAGCCAAAGGGACAGGGGCTATGGCTACACCTTC.